The entry that follows covers one T cell receptor beta chain sequence. Its antigen remains unidentified. The repertoire was sequenced with immunoSEQ multiplex PCR; TCRdb's copy has only in-frame clones and lacks some. The sample shows under 20,000 clones, 70% to 80% of them seen only once. The source of the sample is a study of pediatric ulcerative colitis. General observations from the study: Repertoires came from total lymphocyte DNA, so rare subsets like regulatory T cells may be missed. Clonal expansions reduced rectal repertoire diversity in acute severe colitis. No controls had the two rectal clonotypes shared by ulcerative colitis patients.

Trimming removed 1 base from V and 5 bases from J, with 9 bases in between. Germline V gene sequence: CDR1 MNHNS, CDR2 SASEGT. This CDR3 contains 14 residues. Rectal tissue came from one to two pinch biopsies taken at colonoscopy. V usage is TRBV6-1 and J usage is TRBJ1-3; D may be TRBD1 (6 bases). The sequenced sample consisted of gut tissue. The sequence was obtained from a boy between 10 and 17 years old with moderate ulcerative colitis. The CDR3 protein is CASSEVTGRNTIYF. DNA of the CDR3: TGTGCCAGCAGTGAAGTAACAGGGCGAAACACCATATATTTT.